The 27 T cell receptor beta chains reported below all come from one sample, sequenced in a study of T cells in Graves' hyperthyroidism and ophthalmopathy (dated by TCRdb to the late 2010s). Libraries were made using multiplex PCR. The sequencer was an Illumina HiSeq 2000. The TCR beta CDR3 regions were amplified from the RNA transcripts. A first-round RT-PCR of the TCR CDR3 used the HTBI primer set with the Qiagen OneStep RT-PCR kit. TCRdb redid the processing of the public reads, applying fastp at Q25 and MiXCR, and retained in-frame beta chains. CDR3 protein duplicates are merged, each entry listing the most common genes and DNA. This sample lists around 450,000 distinct CDR3 sequences; approximately 13% were detected once. The ten largest clones take up 5% to 6% of the sample. Sequencing input: blood. Receptors originate from a young woman with Graves' hyperthyroidism.

This clonotype came up a few times. V usage is TRBV29-1 and J usage is TRBJ1-1; D is unresolved. V shed 1 base and J shed 7 bases, with 10 bases lying between them. The germline gives CDR1 SQVTM, CDR2 ANQGSEA. CDR3 length: 12 amino acids. Written as DNA, the CDR3 is TGCAGCGTTGAAGGTTGGGTCAGTGAAGCTTTCTTT. The encoded protein is CSVEGWVSEAFF.

The gene calls are TRBV19 and TRBJ1-5, with 8 bases that match TRBD1. The CDR3 length is 16 residues. The germline CDR1 and CDR2 sequences are LNHDA and SQIVND (reference sequence). J was trimmed by 4 bases and V by 6 bases; bases with no gene match: 11. CDR3 amino acids: CASSETGGSGNQPQHF. DNA of the CDR3: TGTGCCAGTAGCGAAACAGGGGGAAGTGGGAATCAGCCCCAGCATTTT.

This clonotype was found many times. This chain connects TRBV7-6 to TRBJ1-3, with D hard to call. The CDR3 is 15 residues long. CDR1 is SGHVS, CDR2 FNYEAQ, per germline. Trimming left V 1 base short and J 2 bases short, with 9 bases between. CDR3 amino acids: CASSLGPVAGNTIYF. As DNA, the CDR3 is TGTGCCAGCAGCTTAGGTCCGGTTGCTGGAAACACCATATATTTT.

The chain links TRBV27 to TRBJ1-5, with D hard to call. Germline assignment: CDR1 MNHEY and CDR2 SMNVEV (reference sequence). CDR3 size: 14 residues. V was cut by 5 bases and J by 3 bases, with 11 bases left in between. The DNA of the CDR3 is TGTGCCAGCAGTAAACCCCTTTCCAATCAGCCCCAGCATTTT. This codes for CASSKPLSNQPQHF.

At least ten counts were recorded for this clonotype. The CDR3 reads CSARDRAGVGYEQYF. The CDR3 DNA is TGCAGTGCTAGAGATCGAGCGGGAGTGGGATACGAGCAGTACTTC. The chain uses TRBV20-1 and TRBJ2-7; 8 bases agree with TRBD2. Germline V CDR1 and CDR2: DFQATT, SNEGSKA (reference sequence). V lost 0 bases and J lost 4; bases outside the gene matches: 8. This CDR3 comprises 15 residues.

The chain uses TRBV12-3 or TRBV12-4 and TRBJ2-3; 9 bases fit TRBD2. Trimming cost V 7 bases and J 3 bases; bases outside gene matches: 5. The CDR3 extends over 14 amino acids. The CDR3 DNA reads as TGTGCCAGCACCATAAGCGGGAGGACAGATACGCAGTATTTT. Protein: CASTISGRTDTQYF.

This chain uses TRBV5-4 with TRBJ1-1, with D unclear. Germline values: CDR1 SGHNT, CDR2 YYREEE (reference sequence). V dropped 3 bases and J dropped 3 bases, with 12 bases sitting between them. This CDR3 is built from 14 residues. The CDR3 DNA reads TGTGCCAGCAGCTGGGCTGCACGGGACACTGAAGCTTTCTTT. This sequence encodes CASSWAARDTEAFF.

The table lists this clonotype with many counts. The chain combines TRBV5-1 with TRBJ1-5; D ambiguous. V was shortened by 0 bases and J by 0 bases, with 10 bases between the two germline ends. The V gene's germline CDR1 is SGHRS and CDR2 YFSETQ. This CDR3 comprises 16 residues. CDR3 region: CASSLAGSFSNQPQHF. CDR3 bases: TGCGCCAGCAGCTTGGCCGGGAGTTTTAGCAATCAGCCCCAGCATTTT.

This clonotype occurred many times. The chain uses TRBV7-2 and TRBJ1-1, with D perhaps TRBD1 (6 bases). The V gene lost 5 bases and the J gene lost 1 base, with 20 bases spanning the gap. Germline-derived CDR1 and CDR2 are SGHTA and FQGNSA. The CDR3 loop spans 17 amino acids. The CDR3 reads CASSRDPRGGQNTEAFF. The CDR3 coding sequence is TGTGCCAGCAGCCGTGACCCTAGGGGGGGGCAGAACACTGAAGCTTTCTTT.

This chain connects TRBV4-1 to TRBJ2-7; 8 bases fit TRBD2. Trimming cost V 3 bases and J 1 base; bases outside gene matches: 14. This CDR3 region has 18 residues. Per the germline V gene, CDR1 is MGHRA and CDR2 is YSYEKL. CDR3 amino acids: CASSHILITSGRSYEQYF. The CDR3, as DNA: TGCGCCAGCAGCCACATACTTATAACTAGCGGTAGGTCCTACGAGCAGTACTTC.

This clonotype was detected many times. The rearrangement joins TRBV12-3 or TRBV12-4 to TRBJ2-7; perhaps TRBD2 as D (5 bases). V dropped 7 bases and J dropped 5 bases, with 12 bases sitting between them. The CDR3 extends over 12 amino acids. CDR3 loop: CASTGSYHEQYF. The CDR3 DNA sequence: TGTGCCAGCACGGGGTCTTACCACGAGCAGTACTTC.

The sample holds a few counts of this clonotype. One end of the junction fails to match germline, which may point to a read error. This chain links TRBV3-1 with TRBJ2-4; TRBD2 aligns across 13 bases. The V gene's germline CDR1 is LGHDT and CDR2 YNNKEL (reference sequence). The CDR3 spans 14 residues. CDR3 sequence reads: CVSSQELAGGLKYF. CDR3 nucleotides: TGTGTCAGCAGCCAAGAACTAGCGGGAGGGCTTAAGTACTTC.

This clonotype was counted ten times or more. V usage is TRBV12-3 or TRBV12-4 and J usage is TRBJ2-5; 8 bases line up with TRBD1. Trimming at V came to 6 bases and at J to 0 bases, leaving 6 bases not matched to a gene. The CDR3 covers 15 residues. In DNA, the CDR3 is TGTGCCAGCAGGTCTCGACAGGGGAACCAAGAGACCCAGTACTTC. Translated, it gives CASRSRQGNQETQYF.

V usage is TRBV27 and J usage is TRBJ2-7; D gene ambiguous. The CDR3 extends over 13 amino acids. The germline V gene encodes CDR1 MNHEY and CDR2 SMNVEV (reference sequence). V lost 6 bases to trimming and J lost 2 bases, with 11 bases between them. As DNA, the CDR3 is TGTGCCAGCAGCCTCAAGGCCCCCTACGAGCAGTACTTC. It yields the protein CASSLKAPYEQYF.

This clonotype has at least ten counts. The chain uses TRBV7-2 and TRBJ2-7, with D possibly TRBD2 on 5 matching bases. CDR1 SGHTA and CDR2 FQGNSA come from the germline V gene. The V end lost 5 bases, the J end lost 0 bases, and 11 bases lay between the germline ends. The CDR3 length is 14 residues. CDR3 nucleotides: TGTGCCAGCAGCCCCGGGGTTAGCTCCTACGAGCAGTACTTC. Amino acids: CASSPGVSSYEQYF.

This clonotype showed up just a few times. The J gene is TRBJ1-3, the V gene TRBV5-8; D possibly corresponds to TRBD1 (5 bases). CDR3 length equals 15 residues. In germline, CDR1 is SGHTS, CDR2 YDEGEE. V was trimmed by 0 bases and J by 0 bases, leaving 7 bases between them. CDR3 in DNA: TGTGCCAGCAGCTTGGGACAGTTCTCTGGAAACACCATATATTTT. Translated: CASSLGQFSGNTIYF.

At least ten counts were recorded for this clonotype. This chain joins TRBV29-1 and TRBJ2-2; 7 nucleotides match TRBD2. Germline CDR1 is SQVTM and CDR2 is ANQGSEA. V dropped 7 bases and J dropped 7; count of bases not matched to a gene: 15. This CDR3 region has 15 residues. CDR3 protein: CSAHSGGGGGGELFF. The CDR3 DNA reads TGCAGCGCCCACTCGGGCGGCGGGGGAGGCGGGGAGCTGTTTTTT.

In its sample, this clonotype was seen many times. The DNA for the CDR3 is TGCAGTGCTAGAGTTCCGGGAGGGCACGAGACCCAGTACTTC. Its translation: CSARVPGGHETQYF. The chain is built from TRBV20-1 and TRBJ2-5; 8 bases agree with TRBD2. This CDR3 has 14 amino acids. Germline loops: CDR1 DFQATT, CDR2 SNEGSKA (reference sequence). V lost 1 base and J lost 5; bases outside the gene matches: 6.

This clonotype has at least ten counts. The rearrangement links TRBV7-9 to TRBJ2-7; TRBD2 might be the D (5 bases). CDR1 and CDR2 from the germline V gene are SEHNR and FQNEAQ (reference sequence). The CDR3 loop spans 13 amino acids. Trimming took 5 bases from V and 1 from J, leaving 9 bases between them. The CDR3 sequence: CASSPWESYEQYF. CDR3 nucleotides: TGTGCCAGCAGCCCCTGGGAGTCCTACGAGCAGTACTTC.

The V and J genes are TRBV28 and TRBJ1-4, with D hard to call. Germline-derived CDR1 and CDR2 are MDHEN and SYDVKM. CDR3 length: 14 residues. Trimming removed 5 bases from V and 5 bases from J, with 12 bases in between. The CDR3 here is CASSPRHDNEKLFF. The DNA of the CDR3 is TGTGCCAGCAGTCCTCGGCACGACAATGAAAAACTGTTTTTT.

This clonotype has more than one count but fewer than ten. The chain couples TRBV6-2 or TRBV6-3 to TRBJ2-1; D gene uncertain. The V end was cut by 8 bases, the J end by 4 bases, with 21 bases between. CDR3 length: 16 amino acids. The germline gives CDR1 MNHEY, CDR2 SVGEGT. The CDR3 reads CASAYYMETRYNEQFF. Here the CDR3 DNA reads TGTGCCAGCGCCTATTACATGGAAACCCGATACAATGAGCAGTTCTTC.

This clonotype was seen at least ten times. This rearrangement joins TRBV20-1 to TRBJ1-1; TRBD1 matches at 7 bases. The CDR3 is 12 amino acids. Trimming at V came to 1 base and at J to 8 bases, leaving 4 bases not matched to a gene. The germline CDR1 and CDR2 sequences are DFQATT and SNEGSKA (reference sequence). DNA for the CDR3: TGCAGTGCTAGAGCTGGGACAGTAGAAGCTTTCTTT. This sequence encodes CSARAGTVEAFF.

This clonotype was detected many times. The chain uses TRBV6-2 or TRBV6-3 and TRBJ2-1; D may match TRBD1 or TRBD2 (5 bases each). V lost 2 bases, J lost 6 bases, and 11 bases lay in between. The CDR3 runs to 14 residues. Germline assignment: CDR1 MNHEY and CDR2 SVGEGT. The CDR3: CASSYGGRGNEQFF. CDR3 in DNA: TGTGCCAGCAGTTACGGGGGAAGGGGCAATGAGCAGTTCTTC.

The chain carries TRBV6-1 and TRBJ2-3; unclear D gene. V dropped 8 bases and J dropped 2 bases, with 8 bases sitting between them. CDR3 length equals 12 residues. Germline V gene sequence: CDR1 MNHNS, CDR2 SASEGT. CDR3 sequence: CASVKDTDTQYF. The CDR3 bases are TGTGCCAGCGTTAAGGACACAGATACGCAGTATTTT.

At least ten counts were recorded for this clonotype. This chain joins TRBV11-1 and TRBJ2-5; the D gene is possibly TRBD2 (5 bases). The CDR3 covers 14 residues. Trimming cost V 5 bases and J 1 base, with 11 bases left between them. Germline CDR1 and CDR2: SGHAT and FQDESV (reference sequence). DNA for the CDR3: TGTGCCAGCAGCACGGACTGGATCCAAGAGACCCAGTACTTC. The encoded protein is CASSTDWIQETQYF. Filled out from reference TRBV11-1 and TRBJ2-5, the complete variable domain reads EAEVAQSPRYKITEKSQAVAFWCDPISGHATLYWYRQILGQGPELLVQFQDESVVDDSQLPKDRFSAERLKGVDSTLKIQPAELGDSAMYLCASSTDWIQETQYFGPGTRLLVL.

This clonotype has a count of ten or more. The chain recombines TRBV11-2 with TRBJ2-3; D may be TRBD2 (5 bases). Germline-derived CDR1 and CDR2 are SGHAT and FQNNGV. The V gene lost 1 base and the J gene lost 3 bases, with 11 bases spanning the gap. This CDR3 has 15 residues. This CDR3 is CASSLAGRGTDTQYF. The CDR3 coding sequence is TGTGCCAGCAGCTTAGCTGGACGGGGAACAGATACGCAGTATTTT. The full variable domain, its missing parts supplied by reference TRBV11-2 and TRBJ2-3, is EAGVAQSPRYKIIEKRQSVAFWCNPISGHATLYWYQQILGQGPKLLIQFQNNGVVDDSQLPKDRFSAERLKGVDSTLKIQPAKLEDSAVYLCASSLAGRGTDTQYFGPGTRLTVL.

This chain connects TRBV6-6 to TRBJ1-4; perhaps TRBD1 as D (6 bases). From germline, CDR1 is MNHNY and CDR2 SVGAGI (reference sequence). The CDR3 runs 14 residues. Trimming stripped 2 bases from V and 8 bases from J, with 12 bases between. The CDR3 spells CASSYGTRGEKLFF. As DNA, the CDR3 is TGTGCCAGCAGTTACGGGACAAGGGGGGAAAAACTGTTTTTT.